Listed here are 7 T cell receptor beta chains from one sample, sequenced in a study of blood T cells in healthy people across ages. The second PCR ran about 6 to 11 cycles with a sample-barcoded 5' primer and J-beta primers. TCRdb redid the calling of the 5' RACE reads with MiXCR, one entry per CDR3 protein. The sample comprises roughly 500,000 distinct CDR3 sequences, approximately 30% of which are singletons, and 15% to 20% rests with the top ten. Material: blood. The receptors were gathered from a woman between 65 and 79 years old in good health.

The table lists this clonotype with a few counts. The chain recombines TRBV7-9 with TRBJ1-3; D gene uncertain. This CDR3 is 16 amino acids long. V was clipped by 0 bases and J by 0 bases, with 9 bases between them. CDR1 and CDR2 (germline): SEHNR, FQNEAQ (reference sequence). In DNA, the CDR3 is TGTGCCAGCAGCTTAGCGCGGCAGAGCTCTGGAAACACCATATATTTT. It encodes CASSLARQSSGNTIYF.

The rearrangement joins TRBV21-1 to TRBJ2-2; the D call of TRBD2 is as the table states it, not checked on the DNA. TRBV21-1 is described as a pseudogene. The CDR3 spans 19 residues. CDR3 in DNA: TGTGCCAGCAGCAAACGGGAGGGGCCAAGGCCTCGGGACACCGGGGAGCTGTTTTTT. Its translation: CASSKREGPRPRDTGELFF.

This clonotype has just a few counts. Without the conserved terminal phenylalanine or tryptophan, this CDR3 likely stems from a read error. The rearrangement links TRBV7-6 to TRBJ1-1; D gene unclear. V lost 5 bases and J lost 10, with 17 bases in between. Germline V gene lookup returns CDR1 SGHVS and CDR2 FNYEAQ. The CDR3 has 13 amino acids. The CDR3 nucleotides are TGTGCCAGCAGCCCCGCGGGTCCGTTTGCAGCTTTCCTT. Its protein is CASSPAGPFAAFL.

V is TRBV7-2 and J is TRBJ2-1; 7 bases match TRBD2. CDR1 SGHTA and CDR2 FQGNSA come from the germline V gene. CDR3 length equals 16 residues. Trimming removed 2 bases from V and 4 bases from J; junction bases left unmatched: 8. CDR3 bases: TGTGCCAGCAGCTTATTGGGGGGGGTAGGGTACAATGAGCAGTTCTTC. It codes for CASSLLGGVGYNEQFF.

The genes are TRBV7-2 and TRBJ2-3; tentatively, D is TRBD1 or TRBD2 (5 bases each). V was pared by 5 bases and J by 12 bases, with 21 bases between. The CDR3 is made up of 14 amino acids. Germline values: CDR1 SGHTA, CDR2 FQGNSA. CDR3 DNA sequence: TGTGCCAGCAGCCCTAAACGGGGCATAGTCCCTCAGTATTTT. It encodes CASSPKRGIVPQYF.

This clonotype was counted a few times. The V and J genes are TRBV20-1 and TRBJ1-2, with 10 nucleotides matching TRBD1. With V trimmed by 1 base and J by 8 bases, 4 bases remained unmatched. Germline V CDR1 and CDR2: DFQATT, SNEGSKA (reference sequence). This CDR3 spans 13 amino acids. As DNA, the CDR3 is TGCAGTGCTAGAGTGGGACAGGGGAACGGCTACACCTTC. The encoded protein is CSARVGQGNGYTF.

This clonotype has just a few counts. This chain links TRBV12-3 or TRBV12-4 with TRBJ2-2; D may be TRBD2 (5 bases). The CDR3 consists of 11 residues. Trimming cost V 6 bases and J 7 bases, with 6 bases left between them. The CDR3 sequence: CASSRGGELFF. CDR3 nucleotide sequence: TGTGCCAGCAGCCGGGGCGGGGAGCTGTTTTTT.